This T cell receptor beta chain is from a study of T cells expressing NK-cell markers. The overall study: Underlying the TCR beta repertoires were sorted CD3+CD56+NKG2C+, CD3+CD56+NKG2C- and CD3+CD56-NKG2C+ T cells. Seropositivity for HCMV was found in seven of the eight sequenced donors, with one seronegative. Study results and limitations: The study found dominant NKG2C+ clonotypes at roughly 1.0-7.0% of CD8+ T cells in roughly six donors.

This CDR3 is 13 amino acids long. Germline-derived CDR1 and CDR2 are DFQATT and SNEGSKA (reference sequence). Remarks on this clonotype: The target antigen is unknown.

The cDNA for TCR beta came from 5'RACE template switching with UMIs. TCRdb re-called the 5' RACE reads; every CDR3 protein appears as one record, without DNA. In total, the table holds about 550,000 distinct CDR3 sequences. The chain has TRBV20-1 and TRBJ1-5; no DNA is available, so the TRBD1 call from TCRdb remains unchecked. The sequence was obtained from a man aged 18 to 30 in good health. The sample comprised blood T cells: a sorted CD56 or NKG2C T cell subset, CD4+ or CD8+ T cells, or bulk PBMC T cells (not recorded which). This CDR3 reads CSAEQGMGQPQHF.